This T cell receptor beta chain was captured by sequencing in a study of metastatic and nonmetastatic thyroid tumors. Study in general: For malignant and benign thyroid patients, tumor or nodule tissue and blood were the sources whose repertoires were compared.

In the authors' workflow: Across clinicopathological groups, CDR3 differences served as the basis for building a distant-metastasis classifier for papillary thyroid cancer. TCRdb re-analyzed the PCR reads using MiXCR. None of the V and J calls come from the authors' own analysis; TCRdb made them. The sample yields tens of thousands of clones, about an eighth seen once. There were no patients who had received any treatment before thyroid surgery. This clone was detected ten times or more. Its target is unknown. Study-level results: It was reportedly found that TCR beta diversity was significantly higher in malignant thyroid tumors than in benign nodules, a difference seen in both blood and tumor samples.

This receptor was obtained from a female donor with papillary thyroid cancer or a benign thyroid nodule (not recorded which). Some clones in this sample may be carry-over from other donors' samples. Sequences were obtained from blood.

The CDR3 loop is CASSQRDRRSDTQYF. The CDR3 DNA follows: TGCGCCAGCAGCCAAAGGGACAGAAGGTCAGATACGCAGTATTTT. This rearrangement joins TRBV4-3 to TRBJ2-3; 7 bases are a match to TRBD1. Looked up from germline, CDR1 is LGHNA and CDR2 is YSLEER. This CDR3 is 15 amino acids long. Germline trimming cut 2 bases from V and 4 bases from J; bases unmatched to any gene: 6.